Sequencing of this T cell receptor beta chain was carried out in a study of T cell responses to AZD1222 COVID-19 vaccine. General observations from the study: Among vaccine-associated CD4 TCRs, coverage spanned spike, with dominance at 160-218 and 743-854. Repertoires in all cases were sampled only once the peak T cell response had passed. Of spike-specific TCRs, nearly half reportedly target regions left unmutated in variants. Clonal diversity was possibly underestimated, and the donors were mostly white British, with more females.

CDR3 length: 14 amino acids. The V and J ends lost 0 bases and 0 bases respectively, with 6 bases between them. Germline lookup yields CDR1 SGHRS and CDR2 YFSETQ. The assay was immunoSEQ multiplex PCR, and TCRdb's table has in-frame clones only and misses some. The table has roughly 260,000 clones, 93% seen once. Comment on this clone: Its specificity is not known.

The sequence was obtained from an adult in good health. The material was peripheral blood, obtained on day 0 of AZD1222 vaccination. The V gene is TRBV5-1, the J gene TRBJ1-2; D remains ambiguous. The CDR3 DNA sequence: TGCGCCAGCAGCTTGGAGGGTTCTAACTATGGCTACACCTTC. Translated, it gives CASSLEGSNYGYTF. The complete variable domain, with remaining parts taken from reference TRBV5-1 and TRBJ1-2, reads KAGVTQTPRYLIKTRGQQVTLSCSPISGHRSVSWYQQTPGQGLQFLFEYFSETQRNKGNFPGRFSGRQFSNSRSEMNVSTLELGDSALYLCASSLEGSNYGYTFGSGTRLTVV.